This T cell receptor (beta chain) emerged from a study of massively parallel sequencing of T cell beta chains (dated by TCRdb to about 2009). Looking at the study overall: Human TCR beta CDR3 diversity in peripheral blood was profiled using 5'-RACE, Illumina short-read sequencing and a dedicated short-read assembly strategy.

Taken from the germline V gene, the CDR1 and CDR2 loops are ENHRY and SYGVKD. Relative to germline, V is 3 bases shorter and J is 2 bases shorter, with 10 bases between their ends. From its cysteine to its phenylalanine, the CDR3 spans 14 amino acids. The CDR3 DNA has 42 bases and is translated from base 1. This clonotype was seen only a few times. The antigen it recognizes is unknown. No much larger clonotype is one base removed from it; base qualities were not supplied. Study-wide conclusions, independent of this receptor: Since the RNA was pooled from many donors, the results capture clonotype abundance averaged across the population rather than the repertoire of any individual. Preferential PCR amplification of some TRBV and TRBJ sequences may have skewed the reported gene usage frequencies. CDR3 beta length spanned 21 to 81 nucleotides, with a peak at 45 nucleotides. TRBV usage was found to range from roughly 0.0097% for TRBV17 to around 27% for TRBV20-1, and TRBJ usage was found to range from 1.6% for TRBJ2-6 to around 17% for TRBJ2-1. A unique TRBV gene could be assigned to only about 23,000 (approximately 67%) of the clonotypes. Most clonotypes (about 60% of the 33,664) were supported by a single sequence read, by which apparent diversity could in principle be inflated. Across the 33,664 distinct clonotypes, single-copy clonotypes accounted for roughly 60% of clonotypes yet represented only 18.8% of assemblies. Subsampling showed clonotype counts rising linearly with read number, indicating sequencing depth was far from saturation.

All donors in the pool were aged about 18 to 45 years, and the pool included approximately 360 males and fewer than 200 females. From approximately 160 liters of pooled peripheral blood, peripheral leukocyte polyA+ RNA was isolated. A commercial mRNA preparation from normal human peripheral blood leukocytes, pooled from some 530 individuals, served as the starting material. The sequencer was an Illumina Genome Analyzer II. Two rounds of nested PCR with TRBC1/TRBC2-specific primers produced a RACE product of about 520 bp, and the RACE product was then gel-purified. First-strand cDNA was made with a TRBC-specific primer plus a template-switching oligonucleotide, which provided a 5' anchor for RACE. Since the RACE amplicon was too long to sequence directly with short reads, the amplicon was concatemerized by ligation and then sheared by sonication. PAGE was used to isolate a size fraction of 100 to 300 bp, and that fraction then underwent shotgun sequencing on the Illumina platform. Separate runs on an Illumina GAII yielded 18.8 million 36-nt reads and 21.7 million 50-nt single-end reads. As for how the authors treated the data: Assembly of the roughly 38,000,000 pooled reads was done with iSSAKE, using the parameters -m 15, -o 2 and -r 0.7. Reads aligning to the ends of Ensembl TRBV gene predictions that carried unmatched junctional bases were used to seed de novo CDR3 beta assemblies. Clonotype abundance was estimated as the number of matching assembled contigs, not raw read depth. Of the assembled clonotypes, 2,098 (5.9%) were found to have in-frame stop codons and were removed, so that around 35,000 productive clonotypes were retained. Of the roughly 280 unique TCR sequences obtained by Sanger sequencing of cloned RACE products, about 69% were also present in the Illumina assembly. TCRdb reran the public reads through fastp at Q25 and MiXCR, keeping productive beta chains. One record per CDR3 amino acid sequence lists the most common genes and DNA. The V and J calls and clone size come from TCRdb's table, not from the authors' own analysis. The sample yields roughly 4,000 distinct CDR3 sequences; around two fifths were counted once. The top ten hold 2.5% to 3% of the sample.

The rearrangement combines TRBV10-3 with TRBJ1-2; the D region possibly corresponds to TRBD1 (6 bases align). Sequencing was carried out using commercial RNA from peripheral blood pooled from many donors. This receptor was taken from a pool of human donors in good health; the sample was commercial RNA pooled from many donors. This receptor has the CDR3 CAISEVQGNYGYTF. The DNA sequence reads TGTGCCATCAGTGAAGTACAGGGAAACTATGGCTACACCTTC.